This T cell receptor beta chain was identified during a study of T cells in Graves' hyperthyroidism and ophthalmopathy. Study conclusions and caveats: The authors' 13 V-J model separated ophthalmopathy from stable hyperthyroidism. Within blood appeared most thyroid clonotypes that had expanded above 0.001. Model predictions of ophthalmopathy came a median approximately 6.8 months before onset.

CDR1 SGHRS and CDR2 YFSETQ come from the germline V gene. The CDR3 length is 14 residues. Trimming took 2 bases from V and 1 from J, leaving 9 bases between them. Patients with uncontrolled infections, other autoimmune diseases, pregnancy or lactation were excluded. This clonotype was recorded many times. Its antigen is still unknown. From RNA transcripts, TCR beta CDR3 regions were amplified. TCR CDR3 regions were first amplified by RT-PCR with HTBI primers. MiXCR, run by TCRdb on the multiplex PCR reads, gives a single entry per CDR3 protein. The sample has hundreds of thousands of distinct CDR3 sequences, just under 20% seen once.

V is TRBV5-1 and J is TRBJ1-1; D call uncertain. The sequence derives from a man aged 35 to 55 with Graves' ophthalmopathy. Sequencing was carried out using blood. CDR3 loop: CASSLDPGNTEAFF. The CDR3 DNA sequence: TGCGCCAGCAGCTTAGATCCGGGGAACACTGAAGCTTTCTTT.